These 10 T cell receptor beta chains originate from one sample sequenced in a study of blood T cell repertoires in COVID-19. TCRdb's copy holds only in-frame clones and misses some; the assay was immunoSEQ multiplex PCR. The sample shows around 620,000 clones, just under 90% of them seen only once. The sequencing sample was made of peripheral blood. Receptor source: a woman under 30 with acute or convalescent COVID-19.

This clone was seen only once. The gene calls are TRBV18 and TRBJ1-2, with 9 bases lining up with TRBD1. This CDR3 is 15 amino acids long. J was trimmed by 1 base and V by 5 bases; bases with no gene match: 5. The germline V gene has CDR1 KGHSH and CDR2 LQKENI. CDR3: CASSAPGQGNYGYTF. CDR3 bases: TGTGCCAGCTCAGCCCCGGGACAGGGTAACTATGGCTACACCTTC.

The V and J genes are TRBV4-1 and TRBJ1-5; 7 nucleotides align to TRBD1. Trimming removed 0 bases from V and 6 bases from J; junction bases left unmatched: 5. This CDR3 contains 15 residues. Looked up from germline, CDR1 is MGHRA and CDR2 is YSYEKL. In DNA form, the CDR3 reads TGCGCCAGCAGCCAAGATGGAGCAGGGGGTCAGCCCCAGCATTTT. Amino acid sequence: CASSQDGAGGQPQHF.

This chain uses TRBV10-3 with TRBJ2-3; weak D call: TRBD1 (6 bases). Germline lookup yields CDR1 ENHRY and CDR2 SYGVKD. Trimming removed 2 bases from V and 1 base from J, with 19 bases in between. The CDR3 totals 18 residues. CDR3 region: CAISEDRFKLYGTDTQYF. CDR3 sequence (DNA): TGTGCCATCAGTGAGGACAGGTTCAAACTCTATGGCACAGATACGCAGTATTTT.

The gene calls are TRBV27 and TRBJ2-1; 9 bases line up with TRBD2. Germline values: CDR1 MNHEY, CDR2 SMNVEV (reference sequence). This CDR3 contains 15 residues. Trimming at V came to 8 bases and at J to 10 bases, leaving 15 bases not matched to a gene. The CDR3 DNA reads TGTGCCAGCCACCCGAGGGGCGGGGGGGCTTGGGAGCAGTTCTTC. Translation gives CASHPRGGGAWEQFF.

V gene TRBV2 combines with J gene TRBJ1-2; D is possibly TRBD1 (5 bases). Trimming stripped 0 bases from V and 4 bases from J, with 21 bases between. The germline V gene encodes CDR1 SNHLY and CDR2 FYNNEI. This CDR3 spans 18 amino acids. The CDR3 DNA follows: TGTGCCAGCAGTGAAGCGTGGACAACCTCCATATCTACCTATGGCTACACCTTC. Its translation is CASSEAWTTSISTYGYTF.

The rearrangement uses TRBV5-1 and TRBJ2-7; D possibly corresponds to TRBD1 (5 bases). V was trimmed by 4 bases and J by 6 bases, leaving 23 bases between them. Germline V gene data show CDR1 as SGHRS and CDR2 as YFSETQ. This CDR3 region has 16 residues. The CDR3 coding sequence is TGCGCCAGCAGCCAGGGCCTCCGCAGTGGGTTTAGCGAGCAGTACTTC. Translation gives CASSQGLRSGFSEQYF.

The J gene is TRBJ2-3, the V gene TRBV6-5, with D tentatively TRBD1 (6 bases). The CDR3 consists of 15 residues. Germline V gene sequence: CDR1 MNHEY, CDR2 SVGAGI. The V and J ends lost 6 bases and 1 base respectively, with 14 bases between them. Written as DNA, the CDR3 is TGTGCCAGCAGGAGGGGGACCTACCGCACAGATACGCAGTATTTT. It is translated as CASRRGTYRTDTQYF.

The chain links TRBV12-3 or TRBV12-4 to TRBJ1-3; D gene ambiguous. Deletions cut 8 bases from V and 1 base from J, with 9 bases between. The CDR3 loop spans 13 amino acids. In DNA form, the CDR3 reads TGTGCCAGCGGTGAGGGTTCTGGAAACACCATATATTTT. Amino acid sequence: CASGEGSGNTIYF.

The genes are TRBV5-1 and TRBJ2-3; D perhaps matches TRBD1 (6 bases). The CDR3 loop spans 17 amino acids. Germline CDR1 and CDR2: SGHRS and YFSETQ. V lost 1 base, J lost 3 bases, and 18 bases lay in between. CDR3 in amino acids: CASSLPSTGMGTDTQYF. For the CDR3, the DNA is TGCGCCAGCAGCTTGCCCTCTACAGGGATGGGAACAGATACGCAGTATTTT.

The chain is built from TRBV10-2 and TRBJ1-2, with D hard to call. V was shortened by 1 base and J by 0 bases, with 6 bases between the two germline ends. The CDR3 contains 14 residues. Germline CDR1 reads WSHSY; CDR2 reads SAAADI. CDR3 protein: CASSEFGSNYGYTF. The CDR3 nucleotides are TGCGCCAGCAGTGAGTTCGGGTCTAACTATGGCTACACCTTC.